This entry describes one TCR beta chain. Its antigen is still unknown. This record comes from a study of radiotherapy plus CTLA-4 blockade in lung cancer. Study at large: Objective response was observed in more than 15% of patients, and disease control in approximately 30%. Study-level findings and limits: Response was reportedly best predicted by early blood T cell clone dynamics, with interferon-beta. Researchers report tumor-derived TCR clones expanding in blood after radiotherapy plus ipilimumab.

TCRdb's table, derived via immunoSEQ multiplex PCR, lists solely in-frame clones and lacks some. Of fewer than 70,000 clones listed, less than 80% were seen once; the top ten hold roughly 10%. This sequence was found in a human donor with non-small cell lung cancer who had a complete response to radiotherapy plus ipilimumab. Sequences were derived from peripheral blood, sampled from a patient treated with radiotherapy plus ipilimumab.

CDR3 DNA sequence: TGTGCCAGCTCACTACAGGCCACCTCAAGCGGCGGTCGGGGAAACATTCAGTACTTC. This gives the protein CASSLQATSSGGRGNIQYF. This chain uses TRBV18 with TRBJ2-4; D is tentatively TRBD1 or TRBD2 (5 bases each). Trimming took 4 bases from V and 6 from J, leaving 28 bases between them. The CDR3 runs to 19 residues. Germline CDR1 and CDR2: KGHSH and LQKENI.